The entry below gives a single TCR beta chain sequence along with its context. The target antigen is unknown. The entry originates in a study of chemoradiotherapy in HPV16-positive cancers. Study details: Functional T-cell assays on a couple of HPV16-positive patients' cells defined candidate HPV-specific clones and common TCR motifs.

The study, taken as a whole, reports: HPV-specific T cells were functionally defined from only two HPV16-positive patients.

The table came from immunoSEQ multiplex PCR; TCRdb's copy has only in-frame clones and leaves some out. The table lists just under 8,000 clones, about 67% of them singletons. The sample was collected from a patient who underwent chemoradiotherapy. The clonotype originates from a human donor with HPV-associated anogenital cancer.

CDR3 coding DNA: TGCGCCAGCAGTGAGACTAGCGGGAGCTACAATGAGCAGTTCTTC. It yields the protein CASSETSGSYNEQFF. The chain couples TRBV10-2 to TRBJ2-1; the match to TRBD2 covers 11 bases. This CDR3 has 15 residues. Germline V CDR1 and CDR2: WSHSY, SAAADI. Trimming at V came to 2 bases and at J to 3 bases, leaving 0 bases not matched to a gene.